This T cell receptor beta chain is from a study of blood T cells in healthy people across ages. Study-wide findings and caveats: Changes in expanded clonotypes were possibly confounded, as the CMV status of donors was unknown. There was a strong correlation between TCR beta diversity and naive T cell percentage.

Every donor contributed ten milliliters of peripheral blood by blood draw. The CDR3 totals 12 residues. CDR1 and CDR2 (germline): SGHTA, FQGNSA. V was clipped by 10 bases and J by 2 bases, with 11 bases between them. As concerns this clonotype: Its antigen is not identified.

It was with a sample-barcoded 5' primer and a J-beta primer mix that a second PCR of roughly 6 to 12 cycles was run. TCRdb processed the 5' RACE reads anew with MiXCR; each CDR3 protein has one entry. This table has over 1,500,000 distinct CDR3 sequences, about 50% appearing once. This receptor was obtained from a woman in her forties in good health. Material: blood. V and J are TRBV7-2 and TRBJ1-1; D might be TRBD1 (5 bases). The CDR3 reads CAIRGGNTEAFF. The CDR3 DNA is TGTGCCATCCGGGGGGGTAACACTGAAGCTTTCTTT.